These 27 T cell receptor beta chains were all obtained from the same sample, sequenced in a study of blood T cell repertoires in COVID-19. The table came from immunoSEQ multiplex PCR; TCRdb's copy has only in-frame clones and leaves some out. The data contain hundreds of thousands of clones, 86% of them singletons. Sequencing was performed on peripheral blood. The receptors shown here come from a woman younger than 45 with active or convalescent COVID-19.

The chain uses TRBV15 and TRBJ2-3; 8 bases agree with TRBD1. Germline V gives CDR1 LNHNV, CDR2 YYDKDF (reference sequence). V trimming: 0 bases; J trimming: 4 bases; junction bases outside the gene matches: 3. This CDR3 is built from 15 residues. As DNA, the CDR3 is TGTGCCACCAGCAGAGAGACAGGGGCCTCAGATACGCAGTATTTT. It codes for CATSRETGASDTQYF.

The chain uses TRBV10-1 and TRBJ2-7; D gene uncertain. V was cut by 3 bases and J by 2 bases, with 8 bases left in between. Per germline, CDR1 WNHNN and CDR2 SYGVQD (reference sequence). This CDR3 has 13 residues. As DNA, the CDR3 is TGCGCCAGCAGTGACGATCACACCTACGAGCAGTACTTC. This sequence encodes CASSDDHTYEQYF.

The chain combines TRBV19 with TRBJ1-3, with TRBD1 matching over 9 bases. Germline lookup yields CDR1 LNHDA and CDR2 SQIVND (reference sequence). This CDR3 has 15 residues. Losses at the gene ends were 5 bases for V and 7 bases for J; bases not matched to a gene: 9. CDR3 amino acids: CASSFNTDRGNTIYF. The CDR3 nucleotides read TGTGCCAGTAGTTTCAACACCGACAGGGGGAACACCATATATTTT.

The chain has TRBV19 and TRBJ1-1, with 8 nucleotides matching TRBD1. CDR3 length: 13 residues. V lost 5 bases and J lost 8; bases outside the gene matches: 7. The V gene's germline CDR1 is LNHDA and CDR2 SQIVND (reference sequence). This CDR3 is CASSLTGVSEAFF. The CDR3 DNA is TGTGCCAGTAGTCTGACAGGGGTCTCGGAAGCTTTCTTT.

The chain is built from TRBV4-1 and TRBJ2-7, with D perhaps matching TRBD2 (6 bases). V was trimmed by 4 bases and J by 2 bases, leaving 9 bases between them. The CDR3 is 13 residues long. Germline assignment: CDR1 MGHRA and CDR2 YSYEKL. The CDR3 DNA reads TGCGCCAGCAGCCTTAGCGGTACCTACGAGCAGTACTTC. Translating it yields CASSLSGTYEQYF.

This chain uses TRBV3-1 (or the pseudogene TRBV3-2) with TRBJ1-2; a possible D gene is TRBD1 (5 bases). The V end was cut by 3 bases, the J end by 8 bases, with 13 bases between. The CDR3 loop spans 13 amino acids. CDR1 and CDR2 (germline): LGHDT, YNNKEL (reference sequence). The CDR3 loop reads CASSHLKTEGYTF. The DNA of the CDR3 is TGTGCCAGCAGCCACCTCAAGACAGAAGGCTACACCTTC.

The chain is built from TRBV28 and TRBJ1-5; 9 bases agree with TRBD1. Germline-derived CDR1 and CDR2 are MDHEN and SYDVKM. V shed 5 bases, J shed 0 bases, and the junction held 8 bases outside the gene matches. The CDR3 runs 17 residues. The CDR3 sequence is CASSPPDRGFSNQPQHF. The CDR3, as DNA: TGTGCCAGCAGTCCTCCAGACAGGGGGTTTAGCAATCAGCCCCAGCATTTT.

The chain couples TRBV19 to TRBJ1-2, with 9 bases identical to TRBD1. CDR3 size: 15 residues. Germline lookup yields CDR1 LNHDA and CDR2 SQIVND (reference sequence). J gave up 6 bases and V 1 base, and 6 bases lay outside the gene matches. This chain's CDR3 is CASSIARDRVNGYTF. Here the CDR3 DNA reads TGTGCCAGTAGTATAGCCCGGGACAGGGTTAATGGCTACACCTTC. Using reference TRBV19 and TRBJ1-2 for the parts outside the CDR3, the full variable domain is DGGITQSPKYLFRKEGQNVTLSCEQNLNHDAMYWYRQDPGQGLRLIYYSQIVNDFQKGDIAEGYSVSREKKESFPLTVTSAQKNPTAFYLCASSIARDRVNGYTFGSGTRLTVV.

Turning to this clone: This sample includes further DNA sequences coding for the same CDR3. This chain connects TRBV3-1 (or the pseudogene TRBV3-2) to TRBJ2-3; D perhaps matches TRBD1 (5 bases). CDR1 LGHDT and CDR2 YNNKEL come from the germline V gene (reference sequence). V lost 1 base and J lost 2, with 7 bases in between. This CDR3 has 14 residues. The CDR3 sequence is CASSQAGSTDTQYF. The CDR3 DNA reads as TGTGCCAGCAGCCAAGCAGGGTCCACAGATACGCAGTATTTT.

The V gene is TRBV10-3, the J gene TRBJ1-1; no clear D. The CDR3 extends over 15 amino acids. Germline V gives CDR1 ENHRY, CDR2 SYGVKD. V was cut by 5 bases and J by 3 bases, with 16 bases left in between. The chain's CDR3 is CAISPAGYLDTEAFF. CDR3 DNA sequence: TGTGCCATCAGTCCCGCGGGGTACTTGGACACTGAAGCTTTCTTT.

This sequence joins TRBV20-1 and TRBJ2-5, with 10 bases aligning to TRBD2. V gave up 5 bases and J gave up 5 bases; unmatched junction bases: 11. CDR1 is DFQATT, CDR2 SNEGSKA, per germline (reference sequence). The CDR3 spans 15 residues. CDR3 coding DNA: TGCAGTGCTTGTGTACTAGCGGGGTCGGGCGAGACCCAGTACTTC. It encodes CSACVLAGSGETQYF.

V usage is TRBV11-2 and J usage is TRBJ2-1; D is undetermined. Germline CDR1 is SGHAT and CDR2 is FQNNGV. The CDR3 sequence is 17 residues long. Deletions cut 0 bases from V and 2 bases from J, with 14 bases between. Here the CDR3 reads CASSLDLLVLAYNEQFF. In DNA form, the CDR3 reads TGTGCCAGCAGCTTAGATCTTCTAGTTTTGGCCTACAATGAGCAGTTCTTC.

Only a few counts were recorded for this clone. V usage is TRBV6-5 and J usage is TRBJ2-2; perhaps TRBD2 as D (5 bases). Per the germline V gene, CDR1 is MNHEY and CDR2 is SVGAGI. This CDR3 has 15 residues. V was pared by 6 bases and J by 4 bases, with 15 bases between. The CDR3 region has the DNA TGTGCCAGCAGACCTCTAGCAGTACCCACCGGGGAGCTGTTTTTT. This gives the protein CASRPLAVPTGELFF.

The chain combines TRBV14 with TRBJ1-4; D is undetermined. Trimming pared 5 bases from V and 0 bases from J, leaving 10 bases between. There are 15 residues in the CDR3. CDR1 is SGHDN, CDR2 FVKESK, per germline. CDR3 amino acids: CASSTLPTTNEKLFF. The DNA for the CDR3 is TGTGCCAGCAGCACTCTTCCTACAACTAATGAAAAACTGTTTTTT. The full variable domain, with the rest looked up from reference TRBV14 and TRBJ1-4, is EAGVTQFPSHSVIEKGQTVTLRCDPISGHDNLYWYRRVMGKEIKFLLHFVKESKQDESGMPNNRFLAERTGGTYSTLKVQPAELEDSGVYFCASSTLPTTNEKLFFGSGTQLSVL.

The V gene is TRBV18, the J gene TRBJ2-7, with TRBD2 matching over 7 bases. The length of the CDR3 is 14 residues. The V and J ends lost 2 bases and 4 bases, in that order; junction bases with no gene match: 5. CDR1 is KGHSH and CDR2 is LQKENI in the germline V gene. The CDR3, as DNA: TGTGCCAGCTCACCAGGCGGGAGCCCGTACGAGCAGTACTTC. Translated: CASSPGGSPYEQYF.

The J gene is TRBJ1-3, the V gene TRBV3-1 (or the pseudogene TRBV3-2); TRBD1 is a possible D gene (5 bases). The CDR3 loop spans 15 amino acids. V lost 5 bases to trimming and J lost 0 bases, with 11 bases between them. Germline CDR1 and CDR2: LGHDT and YNNKEL (reference sequence). DNA for the CDR3: TGTGCCAGCAGCGAGGTGGGGGGCTCTGGAAACACCATATATTTT. Its protein product is CASSEVGGSGNTIYF.

The chain has TRBV9 and TRBJ2-2, with TRBD2 matching 9 bases. Germline V CDR1 and CDR2: SGDLS, YYNGEE. The CDR3 totals 15 residues. Losses at the gene ends were 2 bases for V and 6 bases for J; bases not matched to a gene: 5. CDR3 DNA: TGTGCCAGCAGCGTCCTAGCGGGAACTTCCGGGGAGCTGTTTTTT. Protein: CASSVLAGTSGELFF. The whole variable domain, filled in from reference TRBV9 and TRBJ2-2, reads DSGVTQTPKHLITATGQRVTLRCSPRSGDLSVYWYQQSLDQGLQFLIQYYNGEERAKGNILERFSAQQFPDLHSELNLSSLELGDSALYFCASSVLAGTSGELFFGEGSRLTVL.

The rearrangement joins TRBV3-1 (or the pseudogene TRBV3-2) to TRBJ1-3; D gene ambiguous. The V gene's germline CDR1 is LGHDT and CDR2 YNNKEL (reference sequence). V was trimmed by 3 bases and J by 4 bases, leaving 7 bases between them. This CDR3 contains 13 residues. This chain's CDR3 is CASSQSLGNTIYF. The CDR3 DNA reads TGTGCCAGCAGCCAGAGTTTGGGAAACACCATATATTTT.

V and J are TRBV2 and TRBJ1-2; 11 bases are shared with TRBD1. Germline V gene sequence: CDR1 SNHLY, CDR2 FYNNEI. V shed 7 bases and J 6 bases; nucleotides not matched to a gene: 7. CDR3 length: 14 amino acids. CDR3 coding DNA: TGTGCCAGCATCTCCCCGGGACAGGGGGATGGCTACACCTTC. It codes for CASISPGQGDGYTF.

The chain recombines TRBV6-6 with TRBJ2-7; a possible D gene is TRBD2 (6 bases). Trimming took 6 bases from V and 12 from J, leaving 9 bases between them. From germline, CDR1 is MNHNY and CDR2 SVGAGI (reference sequence). CDR3 length: 9 residues. This CDR3 reads CASRHGGYF. DNA of the CDR3: TGTGCCAGCAGACACGGGGGGTACTTC.

The chain combines TRBV7-9 with TRBJ2-7; D unresolved. This CDR3 has 13 amino acids. Trimming shortened V by 0 bases and J by 8 bases, and 11 bases separated the two germline ends. CDR1 and CDR2 (germline): SEHNR, FQNEAQ (reference sequence). In DNA form, the CDR3 reads TGTGCCAGCAGCTTAGCGACGACACCTCAGCAGTACTTC. Translating gives CASSLATTPQQYF. Full variable domain (remainder filled in from reference TRBV7-9 and TRBJ2-7): DTGVSQNPRHKITKRGQNVTFRCDPISEHNRLYWYRQTLGQGPEFLTYFQNEAQLEKSRLLSDRFSAERPKGSFSTLEIQRTEQGDSAMYLCASSLATTPQQYFGPGTRLTVT.

The chain joins TRBV5-4 to TRBJ1-3, with 7 bases that match TRBD1. CDR1 SGHNT and CDR2 YYREEE come from the germline V gene (reference sequence). Germline trimming cut 2 bases from V and 0 bases from J; bases unmatched to any gene: 5. The CDR3 runs to 16 residues. In nucleotides, the CDR3 is TGTGCCAGCAGCTTAGGGGGCTCCGTCTCTGGAAACACCATATATTTT. It encodes CASSLGGSVSGNTIYF.

This chain's CDR3 is CATSSSSGRTDTQYF. CDR3 sequence (DNA): TGTGCCACCAGCAGTTCTAGCGGACGCACAGATACGCAGTATTTT. This sequence joins TRBV15 and TRBJ2-3, with TRBD2 matching over 7 bases. Trimming at V came to 3 bases and at J to 1 base, leaving 4 bases not matched to a gene. The CDR3 loop spans 15 amino acids. CDR1 is LNHNV, CDR2 YYDKDF, per germline (reference sequence).

The rearrangement uses TRBV12-2 and TRBJ1-2. TRBV12-2 is labeled a pseudogene. CDR3 length equals 15 residues. The CDR3 here is CASRLSGPASYGYTF. For the CDR3, the DNA is TGTGCAAGTCGCTTATCTGGTCCAGCGAGCTATGGCTACACCTTC.

This clone came up once. V and J are TRBV7-8 and TRBJ2-1; TRBD2 might be the D (6 bases). With 3 bases removed from V and 6 bases from J, the gap between germline ends came to 9 bases. Germline-derived CDR1 and CDR2 are SGHVS and FQNEAQ. CDR3 length equals 13 residues. CDR3 region: CASSLGLSNEQFF. Written as DNA, the CDR3 is TGTGCCAGCAGCTTGGGACTTAGCAATGAGCAGTTCTTC.

This clone was counted a few times. The rearrangement uses TRBV11-2 and TRBJ1-1; TRBD1 aligns across 8 bases. V dropped 0 bases and J dropped 2; count of bases not matched to a gene: 14. Germline loops: CDR1 SGHAT, CDR2 FQNNGV. The CDR3 spans 19 residues. CDR3 region: CASSLDDIVGQGGNTEAFF. The CDR3, as DNA: TGTGCCAGCAGCTTAGATGATATAGTAGGACAGGGTGGAAACACTGAAGCTTTCTTT.

The chain joins TRBV6-4 to TRBJ1-1, with TRBD1 identical over 11 bases. CDR1 and CDR2 from the germline V gene are MRHNA and SNTAGT. The CDR3 has 16 residues. V trimming: 5 bases; J trimming: 0 bases; junction bases outside the gene matches: 5. CDR3 sequence (DNA): TGTGCCAGCAGTTTGGACAGGGGGCCGTTGAACACTGAAGCTTTCTTT. This gives the protein CASSLDRGPLNTEAFF.